These 11 T cell receptor beta chains were sequenced from one sample in a study of shared T cell receptors in the human thymus. Sequenced by immunoSEQ multiplex PCR; TCRdb stores in-frame clones only, minus some. The sample includes about 660,000 clones, roughly 88% seen only once; the top ten take about 0.01%. Separately, the same data were catalogued under a study of human thymus T cells.

Sequencing input: thymocytes. Receptors originate from a boy in the first two years of life with a congenital heart defect.

This chain connects TRBV13 to TRBJ2-7; 8 bases agree with TRBD2. The CDR3 consists of 17 residues. Germline V gene sequence: CDR1 PRHDT, CDR2 FYEKMQ (reference sequence). V trimming: 2 bases; J trimming: 6 bases; junction bases outside the gene matches: 15. In nucleotides, the CDR3 is TGTGCCAGCAGCTTAAAACCCGAGGAAGCGGGAGTGAGCGAGCAGTACTTC. Translating gives CASSLKPEEAGVSEQYF.

This clone appeared a single time. The V call is TRBV29-1, the J call TRBJ2-1, with a tentative D call TRBD1 (5 bases). The V end lost 0 bases, the J end lost 10 bases, and 22 bases lay between the germline ends. The CDR3 loop spans 16 amino acids. Germline lookup yields CDR1 SQVTM and CDR2 ANQGSEA. CDR3 nucleotides: TGCAGCGTTGAAGATCCCAAATCGGTTCAGGGCTGGGAGCAGTTCTTC. Protein product: CSVEDPKSVQGWEQFF.

CDR3 protein: CASSLVTSVGELFF. The CDR3 DNA is TGTGCCAGCAGCTTAGTAACTAGCGTCGGGGAGCTGTTTTTT. The rearrangement joins TRBV7-9 to TRBJ2-2; TRBD2 agrees at 7 bases. Per germline, CDR1 SEHNR and CDR2 FQNEAQ (reference sequence). The CDR3 has 14 amino acids. J gave up 7 bases and V 1 base, and 3 bases lay outside the gene matches.

This clone has a handful of counts. This chain links TRBV5-1 with TRBJ1-1; perhaps TRBD1 as D (6 bases). Germline CDR1 and CDR2: SGHRS and YFSETQ. Trimming pared 5 bases from V and 0 bases from J, leaving 8 bases between. The CDR3 is made up of 13 amino acids. CDR3 sequence reads: CASRAGVNTEAFF. In nucleotides, the CDR3 is TGCGCCAGCAGGGCAGGGGTGAACACTGAAGCTTTCTTT.

This clone was detected only once. This chain links TRBV2 with TRBJ1-1; D call uncertain. Trimming removed 5 bases at V and 1 base at J, with 11 bases between. Germline lookup yields CDR1 SNHLY and CDR2 FYNNEI. CDR3 size: 14 residues. The CDR3: CASSPQVENTEAFF. The CDR3 bases are TGTGCCAGCAGTCCTCAGGTAGAGAACACTGAAGCTTTCTTT. The full variable domain, its missing parts supplied by reference TRBV2 and TRBJ1-1, is EPEVTQTPSHQVTQMGQEVILRCVPISNHLYFYWYRQILGQKVEFLVSFYNNEISEKSEIFDDQFSVERPDGSNFTLKIRSTKLEDSAMYFCASSPQVENTEAFFGQGTRLTVV.

This chain uses TRBV4-3 with TRBJ2-3, with 13 bases aligning to TRBD2. J lost 2 bases, V lost 4 bases, and 12 bases had no gene match. The germline V gene encodes CDR1 LGHNA and CDR2 YSLEER. This CDR3 has 19 residues. Here the CDR3 reads CASSLQLGLAGEDTDTQYF. For the CDR3, the DNA is TGCGCCAGCAGCCTCCAGCTCGGACTAGCGGGGGAGGACACAGATACGCAGTATTTT.

The CDR3 is CASSLVGLDYEQYF. CDR3 DNA sequence: TGTGCCAGCAGCTTAGTGGGGCTAGATTACGAGCAGTACTTC. The chain has TRBV7-2 and TRBJ2-7, with a tentative D call TRBD1 (5 bases). Between the trimmed V and J ends, which lost 1 base and 4 bases, there was a span of 11 bases. The CDR3 consists of 14 residues. In germline, CDR1 is SGHTA, CDR2 FQGNSA.

V is TRBV9 and J is TRBJ1-4, with 7 nucleotides matching TRBD1. CDR3 length: 15 residues. Germline V CDR1 and CDR2: SGDLS, YYNGEE. With V trimmed by 4 bases and J by 1 base, 4 bases remained unmatched. As DNA, the CDR3 is TGTGCCAGCAGCTTAAACAGGGGAACTAATGAAAAACTGTTTTTT. This gives the protein CASSLNRGTNEKLFF.

The chain joins TRBV11-2 to TRBJ2-5; 7 nucleotides line up with TRBD2. Germline CDR1 and CDR2: SGHAT and FQNNGV. V was clipped by 1 base and J by 5 bases; unmatched bases: 1. The CDR3 spans 13 residues. CDR3 region: CASSLGEGETQYF. The DNA for the CDR3 is TGTGCCAGCAGCTTAGGGGAGGGGGAGACCCAGTACTTC. Based on the CDR3 plus reference TRBV11-2 and TRBJ2-5, the full variable domain is EAGVAQSPRYKIIEKRQSVAFWCNPISGHATLYWYQQILGQGPKLLIQFQNNGVVDDSQLPKDRFSAERLKGVDSTLKIQPAKLEDSAVYLCASSLGEGETQYFGPGTRLLVL.

This chain connects TRBV9 to TRBJ2-3; TRBD2 aligns across 12 bases. The CDR3 covers 16 residues. V shed 4 bases, J shed 2 bases, and the junction held 5 bases outside the gene matches. CDR1 SGDLS and CDR2 YYNGEE come from the germline V gene. CDR3 protein: CASSIGLAGHTDTQYF. Here the CDR3 DNA reads TGTGCCAGCAGCATTGGACTAGCGGGGCACACAGATACGCAGTATTTT. The full variable domain, its missing parts supplied by reference TRBV9 and TRBJ2-3, is DSGVTQTPKHLITATGQRVTLRCSPRSGDLSVYWYQQSLDQGLQFLIQYYNGEERAKGNILERFSAQQFPDLHSELNLSSLELGDSALYFCASSIGLAGHTDTQYFGPGTRLTVL.

This sequence joins TRBV28 and TRBJ2-7, with 10 positions matching TRBD2. Trimming cost V 2 bases and J 2 bases; bases outside gene matches: 3. Germline V gene sequence: CDR1 MDHEN, CDR2 SYDVKM. The CDR3 is 15 residues long. The CDR3: CASSLGLAGAYEQYF. CDR3 nucleotides: TGTGCCAGCAGTTTAGGCCTAGCGGGAGCCTACGAGCAGTACTTC.